Shown below are 22 T cell receptor beta chains from a single sample sequenced in a study of post-analysis software for immune sequencing data. No antigen has been assigned to these receptors. Study-wide results and caveats: Patients carried 4 or 5 TRBV segments more frequently than controls did, and TRBV5-6, TRBV5-1 and TRBV20-1 were among them.

Each TCR beta cDNA library carried unique molecular identifiers. TCRdb processed the PCR reads anew with MiXCR; each CDR3 protein has one entry. The table includes hundreds of thousands of distinct CDR3 sequences, over 45% detected once. Sequencing was carried out using blood. The receptors here all came from a girl between 2 and 10 years old with multiple sclerosis.

This clonotype has a handful of counts. The chain uses TRBV10-3 and TRBJ1-1; 10 bases line up with TRBD1. Germline V CDR1 and CDR2: ENHRY, SYGVKD. With 0 bases clipped from V and 0 bases from J, the junction kept 7 bases outside the gene matches. This CDR3 contains 18 residues. CDR3: CAISESDRGGKMNTEAFF. The DNA of the CDR3 is TGTGCCATCAGTGAGTCGGACAGGGGGGGAAAAATGAACACTGAAGCTTTCTTT.

The V call is TRBV4-3, the J call TRBJ1-2, with a weak D call TRBD1 (5 bases). From germline, CDR1 is LGHNA and CDR2 YSLEER. The CDR3 is 14 amino acids. Trimming took 3 bases from V and 7 from J, leaving 15 bases between them. Written as DNA, the CDR3 is TGCGCCAGCAGCCACGACGGGCAGGGTCGTGGCTACACCTTC. This encodes CASSHDGQGRGYTF.

This clonotype was counted between two and nine times. The gene calls are TRBV5-1 and TRBJ2-5; TRBD2 is a possible D gene (5 bases). Trimming pared 7 bases from V and 1 base from J, leaving 17 bases between. The V gene's germline CDR1 is SGHRS and CDR2 YFSETQ. This CDR3 has 15 amino acids. CDR3 coding DNA: TGCGCCAGCGCAGAGGGTGCCCGATCCCAAGAGACCCAGTACTTC. Translated: CASAEGARSQETQYF. Based on the CDR3 plus reference TRBV5-1 and TRBJ2-5, the full variable domain is KAGVTQTPRYLIKTRGQQVTLSCSPISGHRSVSWYQQTPGQGLQFLFEYFSETQRNKGNFPGRFSGRQFSNSRSEMNVSTLELGDSALYLCASAEGARSQETQYFGPGTRLLVL.

This clonotype was recorded a few times. CDR3 in amino acids: CASSYLDRGRNEKLFF. The CDR3 DNA is TGTGCCAGCAGTTACCTTGACAGGGGCCGTAATGAAAAACTGTTTTTT. V usage is TRBV6-5 and J usage is TRBJ1-4, with 8 bases identical to TRBD1. CDR3 size: 16 residues. The ends lost 2 bases at V and 4 bases at J; junction bases unmatched: 6. Germline V gene lookup returns CDR1 MNHEY and CDR2 SVGAGI.

V is TRBV10-1 and J is TRBJ2-1; TRBD2 agrees at 16 bases. The CDR3 loop spans 18 amino acids. Germline loops: CDR1 WNHNN, CDR2 SYGVQD (reference sequence). V lost 5 bases, J lost 10 bases, and 14 bases stayed unmatched. The CDR3 sequence: CASSPGTSGGALLDEQFF. Here the CDR3 DNA reads TGCGCCAGCAGTCCCGGGACTAGCGGGGGGGCCTTATTAGACGAGCAGTTCTTC.

The J gene is TRBJ2-5, the V gene TRBV12-3 or TRBV12-4; 12 positions match TRBD1. V shed 5 bases, J shed 7 bases, and the junction held 14 bases outside the gene matches. CDR3 length: 17 amino acids. The CDR3 nucleotides read TGTGCCAGCAGTCCGATGGCTGGGACAGGGGGCATCGGGACCCAGTACTTC. Amino acid sequence: CASSPMAGTGGIGTQYF.

There are a few counts of this clonotype. The chain has TRBV6-5 and TRBJ2-1; the match to TRBD1 covers 8 bases. Per the germline V gene, CDR1 is MNHEY and CDR2 is SVGAGI. The CDR3 runs to 15 residues. With V trimmed by 5 bases and J by 8 bases, 11 bases remained unmatched. The CDR3 here is CASSKQTGVRDEQFF. The CDR3 bases are TGTGCCAGCAGTAAACAGACAGGGGTTAGGGATGAGCAGTTCTTC.

The gene calls are TRBV5-1 and TRBJ2-5; TRBD2 might be the D (7 bases). Trimming removed 1 base from V and 2 bases from J, with 12 bases in between. From germline, CDR1 is SGHRS and CDR2 YFSETQ. The CDR3 consists of 15 residues. The CDR3 sequence is CASSLLRGRQETQYF. Here the CDR3 DNA reads TGCGCCAGCAGCTTGCTGCGGGGGCGACAAGAGACCCAGTACTTC.

The genes are TRBV24-1 and TRBJ2-1, with D perhaps matching TRBD1 (5 bases). The ends were cut back, 3 bases at V and 12 bases at J, with 17 bases in the middle. CDR3 length: 14 residues. Germline V gives CDR1 KGHDR, CDR2 SFDVKD. The CDR3: CATSDDHQGDGQFF. In DNA form, the CDR3 reads TGTGCCACCAGTGATGACCATCAAGGGGATGGGCAGTTCTTC.

This sequence joins TRBV7-3 and TRBJ2-1; TRBD1 matches at 10 bases. Trimming took 5 bases from V and 5 from J; bases not matched to a gene: 15. Germline CDR1 reads SGHTA; CDR2 reads FQGTGA. CDR3 length: 18 amino acids. CDR3 sequence reads: CASSETGGRRREDNEQFF. The CDR3 coding sequence is TGTGCCAGCAGCGAGACAGGGGGCAGGAGGCGGGAGGACAATGAGCAGTTCTTC.

J is TRBJ2-7 and V is TRBV20-1; D is possibly TRBD1 (6 bases). The CDR3 is 13 residues long. Germline CDR1 DFQATT, CDR2 SNEGSKA (reference sequence). The V end lost 0 bases, the J end lost 4 bases, and 10 bases lay between the germline ends. CDR3 loop: CSARDGRGYEQYF. The CDR3 DNA reads as TGCAGTGCTAGAGATGGCAGGGGTTACGAGCAGTACTTC.

This clonotype was recorded at least ten times. V is TRBV6-2 or TRBV6-3 and J is TRBJ1-5, with 10 bases matching TRBD1. CDR1 and CDR2 (germline): MNHEY, SVGEGT. The J segment lost 2 bases and the V segment lost 6 bases, leaving 7 bases of the junction unmatched. This CDR3 has 16 residues. CDR3 region: CASSGQGVMGNQPQHF. The DNA for the CDR3 is TGTGCCAGCAGCGGACAGGGGGTGATGGGCAATCAGCCCCAGCATTTT.

The rearrangement links TRBV20-1 to TRBJ1-5; D is ambiguous. CDR3 length: 13 amino acids. Trimming shortened V by 3 bases and J by 4 bases, and 10 bases separated the two germline ends. Germline lookup yields CDR1 DFQATT and CDR2 SNEGSKA (reference sequence). The DNA of the CDR3 is TGCAGTGCTAGCGGACGGGTTAATCAGCCCCAGCATTTT. Translating gives CSASGRVNQPQHF.

This clonotype has more than one count but fewer than ten. V is TRBV5-1 and J is TRBJ1-5, with no clear D. Germline V lookup: CDR1 SGHRS, CDR2 YFSETQ. The CDR3 is 12 amino acids. Trimming stripped 9 bases from V and 4 bases from J, with 11 bases between. The CDR3 bases are TGCGCCACTGGCGGGCGGAATCAGCCCCAGCATTTT. Protein sequence: CATGGRNQPQHF.

This clonotype was detected a few times. The CDR3 is CASSLDPRGWTETQYF. The CDR3 bases are TGTGCCAGCAGCTTAGATCCCCGGGGATGGACAGAGACCCAGTACTTC. V usage is TRBV11-2 and J usage is TRBJ2-5; the D gene is possibly TRBD2 (5 bases). The CDR3 runs 16 residues. V lost 0 bases and J lost 4, with 15 bases in between. Germline CDR1 is SGHAT and CDR2 is FQNNGV. Looking up the rest from reference TRBV11-2 and TRBJ2-5 gives the full variable domain: EAGVAQSPRYKIIEKRQSVAFWCNPISGHATLYWYQQILGQGPKLLIQFQNNGVVDDSQLPKDRFSAERLKGVDSTLKIQPAKLEDSAVYLCASSLDPRGWTETQYFGPGTRLLVL.

This sequence joins TRBV5-1 and TRBJ2-7, with D maybe TRBD1 (7 bases). Germline V gene lookup returns CDR1 SGHRS and CDR2 YFSETQ. Trimming removed 0 bases from V and 5 bases from J, with 12 bases in between. The CDR3 covers 14 residues. CDR3 protein: CASSLEDRRDEQYF. The CDR3 nucleotides are TGCGCCAGCAGCTTGGAGGACAGGAGGGACGAGCAGTACTTC.

The V gene is TRBV6-1, the J gene TRBJ2-5; unclear D gene. The ends were cut back, 1 base at V and 5 bases at J, with 14 bases in the middle. Germline V lookup: CDR1 MNHNS, CDR2 SASEGT. CDR3 size: 15 residues. The CDR3 sequence is CASSEGGFSRETQYF. The CDR3 coding sequence is TGTGCCAGCAGTGAAGGAGGTTTTAGCAGGGAGACCCAGTACTTC.

The chain joins TRBV5-1 to TRBJ2-3; 7 bases agree with TRBD1. CDR3 length: 14 amino acids. Germline values: CDR1 SGHRS, CDR2 YFSETQ. V was pared by 4 bases and J by 2 bases, with 4 bases of the junction left unmatched. As DNA, the CDR3 is TGCGCCAGCAGCCCGGACAGGAACACAGATACGCAGTATTTT. As protein: CASSPDRNTDTQYF.

This clonotype occurred a few times. The CDR3: CASSLWGYSNEQFF. CDR3 nucleotides: TGTGCCAGCAGCTTATGGGGGTATAGCAATGAGCAGTTCTTC. The gene calls are TRBV7-3 and TRBJ2-1, with D possibly being TRBD1 or TRBD2 (5 bases each). CDR1 is SGHTA, CDR2 FQGTGA, per germline. The CDR3 loop spans 14 amino acids. Trimming removed 2 bases from V and 6 bases from J, with 11 bases in between.

About this clonotype itself: The junction and the germline gene differ at one end; a read error may be behind it. This sequence joins TRBV7-2 and TRBJ2-1, with no clear D. The CDR3 has 16 residues. Per germline, CDR1 SGHTA and CDR2 FQGNSA. In DNA form, the CDR3 reads TGTGCCAGCAGCTTCCGAGAACCCAGCTCCTACAGTGAGCAGTTCTTC. Translated, it gives CASSFREPSSYSEQFF.

The genes are TRBV5-6 and TRBJ2-7, with TRBD1 matching over 12 bases. CDR1 is SGHDT and CDR2 is YYEEEE in the germline V gene. V gave up 4 bases and J gave up 6 bases; unmatched junction bases: 11. This CDR3 comprises 16 residues. CDR3: CASSPRWDRGQGEQYF. In DNA, the CDR3 is TGTGCCAGCAGCCCTCGGTGGGACAGGGGGCAGGGCGAGCAGTACTTC.

This rearrangement joins TRBV3-1 to TRBJ2-1; TRBD2 matches at 12 bases. V was pared by 6 bases and J by 2 bases, with 11 bases of the junction left unmatched. Looked up from germline, CDR1 is LGHDT and CDR2 is YNNKEL (reference sequence). This CDR3 is 18 amino acids long. CDR3 sequence: CASRDALRTSGAYNEQFF. CDR3 nucleotide sequence: TGTGCCAGCAGAGACGCACTGAGGACTAGCGGGGCCTACAATGAGCAGTTCTTC.